This T cell receptor beta chain was sequenced during a study of blood T cell repertoires in COVID-19. Background on the study: The United States, Italy and Spain supplied acute and convalescent COVID-19 samples. PBMCs, B-cell-depleted T cells, or T cells provided the cDNA or gDNA that made up the material.

Authors' data handling: Estimated nucleated cell counts came from reference gene primer amplification. The data were produced by immunoSEQ multiplex PCR, yet TCRdb's version contains in-frame clones alone and is incomplete. V and J calls and clone size follow that table, whereas D and trimming were derived from the DNA. The sample carries around 250,000 clones, about nine tenths recorded once. Germline trimming cut 3 bases from V and 9 bases from J; bases unmatched to any gene: 4. The germline CDR1 and CDR2 sequences are MNHNS and SASEGT. The CDR3 runs 14 residues. The J gene is TRBJ1-6, the V gene TRBV6-1; 8 bases line up with TRBD1. Sequences were obtained from peripheral blood. This clonotype was sampled from a woman aged 25 to 39 with active or convalescent COVID-19. The CDR3 bases are TGTGCCAGCAGTGACAGGACAGGGTCTTCACCCCTCCACTTT. This sequence encodes CASSDRTGSSPLHF.